These 21 T cell receptor beta chains were sequenced from one sample in a study of T cells after yellow fever vaccination. TCRdb ran MiXCR on the 5' RACE reads and lists one entry per CDR3 protein. Of about 130,000 distinct CDR3 sequences in the sample, under 8% were seen once. The sequencing here drew on CD4+ T cells sorted from PBMCs, taken roughly 10 days after the first yellow fever vaccination. The receptor set was obtained from a young man who received the YFV17D yellow fever vaccine.

This clonotype was detected ten times or more. In nucleotides, the CDR3 is TGCGCCAGCAGCTTGGACATGGCTATTTCCTACAATGAGCAGTTCTTC. It codes for CASSLDMAISYNEQFF. J is TRBJ2-1 and V is TRBV5-1; no definite D call. The CDR3 length is 16 residues. Looked up from germline, CDR1 is SGHRS and CDR2 is YFSETQ. With 0 bases removed from V and 1 base from J, the gap between germline ends came to 11 bases.

The table lists this clonotype with many counts. The rearrangement uses TRBV4-3 and TRBJ2-1, with 12 bases aligning to TRBD1. The CDR3 is 16 residues long. J gave up 8 bases and V 1 base, and 6 bases lay outside the gene matches. Per the germline V gene, CDR1 is LGHNA and CDR2 is YSLEER. CDR3: CASSQARDRGPDEQFF. CDR3 DNA: TGCGCCAGCAGCCAAGCCCGGGACAGGGGGCCGGATGAGCAGTTCTTC.

There are many counts of this clonotype. CDR3 sequence: CASSLLGDPNQPQHF. In DNA, the CDR3 is TGCGCCAGCAGCCTCCTGGGGGATCCCAATCAGCCCCAGCATTTT. This sequence joins TRBV5-1 and TRBJ1-5; a possible D gene is TRBD1 (5 bases). Trimming shortened V by 4 bases and J by 3 bases, and 14 bases separated the two germline ends. In germline, CDR1 is SGHRS, CDR2 YFSETQ. CDR3 size: 15 residues.

This clonotype was observed many times. The chain links TRBV9 to TRBJ1-6; 8 bases are a match to TRBD1. CDR1 is SGDLS, CDR2 YYNGEE, per germline. The CDR3 totals 16 residues. J lost 12 bases, V lost 0 bases, and 11 bases had no gene match. The CDR3 reads CASSVARGQGFGPLHF. CDR3 in DNA: TGTGCCAGCAGCGTAGCCAGGGGGCAGGGCTTTGGACCCCTCCACTTT. Drawing the rest from reference TRBV9 and TRBJ1-6, the complete variable domain is DSGVTQTPKHLITATGQRVTLRCSPRSGDLSVYWYQQSLDQGLQFLIQYYNGEERAKGNILERFSAQQFPDLHSELNLSSLELGDSALYFCASSVARGQGFGPLHFGNGTRLTVT.

The chain couples TRBV11-2 to TRBJ2-1, with a possible D match to TRBD2 (6 bases). The CDR3 length is 18 residues. The V end lost 0 bases, the J end lost 4 bases, and 19 bases lay between the germline ends. From germline, CDR1 is SGHAT and CDR2 FQNNGV. The CDR3: CASSLDHSGTSRYNEQFF. The CDR3 nucleotides read TGTGCCAGCAGCTTAGATCACTCCGGGACTTCCCGTTACAATGAGCAGTTCTTC.

The CDR3 region is CAISPGQGRGGYTF. CDR3 DNA: TGTGCCATCAGCCCGGGACAGGGTAGAGGTGGCTACACCTTC. V and J are TRBV10-3 and TRBJ1-2, with TRBD1 matching over 9 bases. The J segment lost 7 bases and the V segment lost 6 bases, leaving 9 bases of the junction unmatched. This CDR3 is built from 14 residues. Germline lookup yields CDR1 ENHRY and CDR2 SYGVKD.

This clonotype was detected ten times or more. This chain uses TRBV20-1 with TRBJ1-1; the D is unclear. This CDR3 has 8 amino acids. CDR1 and CDR2 (germline): DFQATT, SNEGSKA (reference sequence). Trimming left V 7 bases short and J 4 bases short, with 1 base between. CDR3 loop: CSGTEAFF. The CDR3 DNA follows: TGCAGTGGCACTGAAGCTTTCTTT.

This clonotype was counted many times. The V and J genes are TRBV20-1 and TRBJ2-6, with D unclear. The CDR3 sequence is 14 residues long. V lost 6 bases and J lost 4, with 13 bases in between. Germline CDR1 DFQATT, CDR2 SNEGSKA (reference sequence). The CDR3 DNA is TGCAGTGCCGCCCGTGGGCCAGGGGCCAACGTCCTGACTTTC. It is translated as CSAARGPGANVLTF.

This clonotype was observed many times. The chain links TRBV20-1 to TRBJ2-1, with D perhaps TRBD1 (5 bases). There are 16 residues in the CDR3. Germline assignment: CDR1 DFQATT and CDR2 SNEGSKA (reference sequence). V gave up 4 bases and J gave up 3 bases, with 19 bases separating them. CDR3 coding DNA: TGCAGTGCTACGCCCCCCGAGGCAGGGAACTACAATGAGCAGTTCTTC. It encodes CSATPPEAGNYNEQFF.

This clonotype was recorded many times. The chain has TRBV12-3 or TRBV12-4 and TRBJ2-3, with unresolved D. This CDR3 contains 13 residues. V was shortened by 5 bases and J by 4 bases, with 10 bases between the two germline ends. This CDR3 is CASSVLLADTQYF. Here the CDR3 DNA reads TGTGCCAGCAGTGTCCTTCTCGCAGATACGCAGTATTTT.

This clonotype was seen at least ten times. V usage is TRBV11-2 and J usage is TRBJ2-2; D is ambiguous. V gave up 0 bases and J gave up 3 bases, with 5 bases separating them. This CDR3 region has 14 residues. Germline V gene data show CDR1 as SGHAT and CDR2 as FQNNGV. Here the CDR3 reads CASSLDGYTGELFF. In DNA, the CDR3 is TGTGCCAGCAGCTTAGACGGATACACCGGGGAGCTGTTTTTT.

This clonotype occurred many times. The V gene is TRBV12-3 or TRBV12-4, the J gene TRBJ2-3; D unresolved. This CDR3 contains 15 residues. V was pared by 2 bases and J by 0 bases, with 9 bases between. This CDR3 reads CASSLSFTSTDTQYF. The CDR3 DNA reads TGTGCCAGCAGTTTATCCTTCACTAGCACAGATACGCAGTATTTT.

This clonotype came up many times. V is TRBV4-3 and J is TRBJ2-5, with TRBD2 as a possible D gene (5 bases). V lost 2 bases to trimming and J lost 4 bases, with 8 bases between them. This CDR3 contains 13 residues. Germline values: CDR1 LGHNA, CDR2 YSLEER. The CDR3 DNA is TGCGCCAGCAGCCAAAACAGCGGAGAGACCCAGTACTTC. Protein product: CASSQNSGETQYF.

This clonotype was detected ten times or more. The gene calls are TRBV6-5 and TRBJ2-4, with 9 bases that match TRBD1. This CDR3 spans 14 amino acids. Germline CDR1 MNHEY, CDR2 SVGAGI. Trimming removed 7 bases from V and 8 bases from J; junction bases left unmatched: 9. CDR3 amino acids: CASTPGQGSDIQYF. The CDR3, as DNA: TGTGCCAGCACCCCGGGACAGGGTTCGGACATTCAGTACTTC.

As concerns this clonotype: A clone one base away is much larger, so this may be a read error. This chain connects TRBV12-3 or TRBV12-4 to TRBJ1-4; 7 bases agree with TRBD1. The CDR3 spans 14 residues. The CDR3 DNA reads as TGTGCCAGCAGTTCCCAGGGGGTGGGCGAAAAACTGATTTTT. Translating gives CASSSQGVGEKLIF.

This clonotype has more than one count but fewer than ten. The gene calls are TRBV7-9 and TRBJ1-2, with D tentatively TRBD1 (5 bases). V dropped 0 bases and J dropped 4 bases, with 12 bases sitting between them. Germline CDR1 reads SEHNR; CDR2 reads FQNEAQ (reference sequence). The CDR3 is 15 residues long. The CDR3 region has the DNA TGTGCCAGCAGCTTAGCGTTAGGGGAACGCTATGGCTACACCTTC. Protein product: CASSLALGERYGYTF.

This clonotype was counted at least ten times. This chain joins TRBV20-1 and TRBJ1-3, with D tentatively TRBD1 (6 bases). This CDR3 contains 14 residues. Germline-derived CDR1 and CDR2 are DFQATT and SNEGSKA (reference sequence). Trimming pared 1 base from V and 3 bases from J, leaving 10 bases between. CDR3 region: CSARAGGNGNTIYF. The CDR3 coding sequence is TGCAGTGCTAGAGCTGGGGGCAATGGAAACACCATATATTTT.

This clonotype was seen at least ten times. At one end the junction does not follow the germline gene, possibly because of a read error. The chain joins TRBV10-3 to TRBJ1-2; 7 positions match TRBD1. Looked up from germline, CDR1 is ENHRY and CDR2 is SYGVKD. The CDR3 contains 15 residues. The CDR3 is CATSPQQGSIYGYTF. Written as DNA, the CDR3 is TGTGCCACCAGTCCCCAACAGGGGTCCATCTATGGCTACACCTTC.

This clonotype was seen ten or more times. The chain couples TRBV2 to TRBJ2-7, with D tentatively TRBD1 (5 bases). The V gene's germline CDR1 is SNHLY and CDR2 FYNNEI. This CDR3 is built from 14 residues. V was clipped by 3 bases and J by 4 bases, with 13 bases between them. The CDR3 sequence is CASSEQGFGYEQYV. CDR3 DNA sequence: TGTGCCAGCAGTGAGCAGGGTTTTGGGTACGAGCAGTACGTC.

In its sample, this clonotype was seen many times. The chain recombines TRBV7-2 with TRBJ1-3, with 9 bases matching TRBD1. In germline, CDR1 is SGHTA, CDR2 FQGNSA. The CDR3 extends over 14 amino acids. J lost 7 bases, V lost 5 bases, and 6 bases had no gene match. CDR3 residues: CASSQGTGSNTIYF. The CDR3 DNA reads as TGTGCCAGCAGCCAGGGGACAGGGAGTAACACCATATATTTT.

In its sample, this clonotype was seen many times. The chain combines TRBV7-2 with TRBJ1-4; 8 nucleotides align to TRBD1. V lost 2 bases, J lost 5 bases, and 7 bases stayed unmatched. Germline-derived CDR1 and CDR2 are SGHTA and FQGNSA. The CDR3 totals 16 residues. This CDR3 is CASSLNRAGGNEKLFF. The CDR3 nucleotides are TGTGCCAGCAGCTTAAATAGAGCAGGGGGCAATGAAAAACTGTTTTTT.